This T cell receptor (beta chain) stems from a study of graft-versus-host responses after intestinal transplantation. Study context: Tacrolimus plus steroids were given to all recipients for approximately three years, preceded by anti-thymocyte globulin induction.

The assay was immunoSEQ multiplex PCR, and TCRdb's table has in-frame clones only and misses some. This table holds under 15,000 clones, approximately 40% found once. V gave up 3 bases and J gave up 0 bases, with 7 bases separating them. Germline V gives CDR1 SGHNT, CDR2 YYREEE (reference sequence). The CDR3 contains 13 residues. The study plated some 200,000 CFSE-labeled responders with some 200,000 irradiated, violet-dye-labeled stimulators. The authors sorted proliferating CFSE-low CD3+CD4+ and CD3+CD8+ responders after the reaction. Study findings and constraints: The marrow of recipients harbored GvH clones, and ileum or blood showed some of them first. Early HvG declines after transplant were associated with peak circulating GvH clone levels.

The genes are TRBV5-4 and TRBJ2-7; D is unclear. The TCR sequence derives from a human patient who received an intestinal transplant. The source material was alloreactive CD8+ T cells from a mixed lymphocyte reaction culture, sampled before intestinal transplant. This sample's subset: CFSE-low proliferating T cells sorted from roughly 6-day pre-transplant mixed lymphocyte reaction (GvH or HvG direction). The CDR3 here is CASSWEPSYEQYF. The CDR3 DNA follows: TGTGCCAGCAGCTGGGAACCCTCCTACGAGCAGTACTTC.